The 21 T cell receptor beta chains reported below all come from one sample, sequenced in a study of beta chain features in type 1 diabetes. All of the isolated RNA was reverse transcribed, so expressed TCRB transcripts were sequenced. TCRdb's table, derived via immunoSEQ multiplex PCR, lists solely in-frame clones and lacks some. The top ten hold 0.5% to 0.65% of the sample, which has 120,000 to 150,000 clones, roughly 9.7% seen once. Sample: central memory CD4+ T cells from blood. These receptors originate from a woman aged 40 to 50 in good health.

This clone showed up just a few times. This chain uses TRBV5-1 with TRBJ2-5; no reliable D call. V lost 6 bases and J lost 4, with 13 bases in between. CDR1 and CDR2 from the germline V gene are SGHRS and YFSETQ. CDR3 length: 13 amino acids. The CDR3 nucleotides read TGCGCCAGCACCGTGGCCCCTGTAGAGACCCAGTACTTC. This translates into CASTVAPVETQYF.

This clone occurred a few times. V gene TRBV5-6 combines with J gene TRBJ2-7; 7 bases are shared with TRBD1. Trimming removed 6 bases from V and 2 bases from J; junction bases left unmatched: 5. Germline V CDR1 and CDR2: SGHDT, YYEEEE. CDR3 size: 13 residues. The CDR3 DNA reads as TGTGCCAGCACAAGACAGGGACCCTACGAGCAGTACTTC. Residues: CASTRQGPYEQYF.

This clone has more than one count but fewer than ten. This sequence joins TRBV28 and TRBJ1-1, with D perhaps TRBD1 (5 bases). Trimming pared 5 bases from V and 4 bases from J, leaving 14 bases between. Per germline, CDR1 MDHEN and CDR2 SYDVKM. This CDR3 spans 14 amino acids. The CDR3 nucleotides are TGTGCCAGCAGTGCTGGTGTGGGGGGCACTGAAGCTTTCTTT. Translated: CASSAGVGGTEAFF.

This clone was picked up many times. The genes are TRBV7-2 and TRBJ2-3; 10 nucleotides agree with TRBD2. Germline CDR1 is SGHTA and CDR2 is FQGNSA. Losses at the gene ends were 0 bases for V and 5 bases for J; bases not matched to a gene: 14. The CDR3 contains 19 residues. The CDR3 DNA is TGTGCCAGCAGCTTAGCGCCTAGCGGGGGTGCGAGGAGAGGAGATACGCAGTATTTT. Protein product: CASSLAPSGGARRGDTQYF.

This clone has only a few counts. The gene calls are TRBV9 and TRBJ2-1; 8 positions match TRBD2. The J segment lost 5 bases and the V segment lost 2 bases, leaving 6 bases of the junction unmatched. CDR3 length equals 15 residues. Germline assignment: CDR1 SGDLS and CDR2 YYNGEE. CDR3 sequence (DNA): TGTGCCAGCAGCGTGGTGGCGGGGGGTAACAATGAGCAGTTCTTC. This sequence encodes CASSVVAGGNNEQFF.

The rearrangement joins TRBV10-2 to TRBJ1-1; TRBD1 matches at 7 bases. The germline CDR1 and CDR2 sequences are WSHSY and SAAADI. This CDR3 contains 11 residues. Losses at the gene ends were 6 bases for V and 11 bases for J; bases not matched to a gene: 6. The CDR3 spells CASSPDREAFF. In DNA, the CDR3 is TGCGCCAGCAGCCCAGACAGGGAGGCTTTCTTT.

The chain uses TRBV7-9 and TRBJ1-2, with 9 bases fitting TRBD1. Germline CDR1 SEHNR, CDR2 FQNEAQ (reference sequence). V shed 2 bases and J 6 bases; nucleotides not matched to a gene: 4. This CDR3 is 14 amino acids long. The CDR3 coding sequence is TGTGCCAGCAGCTTATTGACAGGGGGGAATGGCTACACCTTC. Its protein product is CASSLLTGGNGYTF.

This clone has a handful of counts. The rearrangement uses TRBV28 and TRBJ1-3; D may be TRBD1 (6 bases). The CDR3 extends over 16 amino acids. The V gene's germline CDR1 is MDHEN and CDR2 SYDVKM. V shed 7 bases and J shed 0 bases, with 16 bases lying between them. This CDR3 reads CASTSTGYFSGNTIYF. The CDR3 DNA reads TGTGCCAGCACCTCGACAGGATATTTCTCTGGAAACACCATATATTTT.

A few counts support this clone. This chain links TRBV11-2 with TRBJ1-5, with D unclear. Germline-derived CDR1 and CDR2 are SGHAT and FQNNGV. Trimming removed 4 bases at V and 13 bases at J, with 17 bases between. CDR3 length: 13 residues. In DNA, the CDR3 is TGTGCCAGCAGCTCGGCTAAGGAGTCCCAACAGCATTTT. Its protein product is CASSSAKESQQHF.

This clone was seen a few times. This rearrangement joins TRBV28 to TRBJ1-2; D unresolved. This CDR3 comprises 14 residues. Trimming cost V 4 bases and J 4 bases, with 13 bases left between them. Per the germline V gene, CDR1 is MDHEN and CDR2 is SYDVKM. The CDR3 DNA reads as TGTGCCAGCAGTTCCGGACTAGGTGGCTATGGCTACACCTTC. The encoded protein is CASSSGLGGYGYTF.

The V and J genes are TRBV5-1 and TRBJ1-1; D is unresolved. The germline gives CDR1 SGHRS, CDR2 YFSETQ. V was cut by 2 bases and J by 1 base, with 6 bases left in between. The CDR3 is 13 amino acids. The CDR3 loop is CASSLTTNTEAFF. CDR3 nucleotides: TGCGCCAGCAGCTTAACAACGAACACTGAAGCTTTCTTT.

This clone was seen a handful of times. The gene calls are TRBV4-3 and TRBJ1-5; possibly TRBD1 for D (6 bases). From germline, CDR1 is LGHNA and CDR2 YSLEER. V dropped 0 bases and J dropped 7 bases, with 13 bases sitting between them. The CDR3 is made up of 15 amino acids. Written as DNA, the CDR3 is TGCGCCAGCAGCCAAGATGGGGGGGCAGGACAGCCCCAGCATTTT. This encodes CASSQDGGAGQPQHF.

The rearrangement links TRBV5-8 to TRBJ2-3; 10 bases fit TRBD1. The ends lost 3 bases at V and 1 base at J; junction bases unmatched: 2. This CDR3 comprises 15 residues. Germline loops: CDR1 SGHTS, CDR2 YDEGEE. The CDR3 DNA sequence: TGTGCCAGCAGCTCCGGACAGGGGGGCACAGATACGCAGTATTTT. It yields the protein CASSSGQGGTDTQYF.

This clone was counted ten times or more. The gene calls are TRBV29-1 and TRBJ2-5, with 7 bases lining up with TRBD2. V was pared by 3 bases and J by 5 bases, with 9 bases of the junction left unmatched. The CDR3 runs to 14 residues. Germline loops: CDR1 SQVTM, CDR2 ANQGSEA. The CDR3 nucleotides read TGCAGCGTTGATCCCCGAGGAGCGGGGGAGACCCAGTACTTC. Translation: CSVDPRGAGETQYF.

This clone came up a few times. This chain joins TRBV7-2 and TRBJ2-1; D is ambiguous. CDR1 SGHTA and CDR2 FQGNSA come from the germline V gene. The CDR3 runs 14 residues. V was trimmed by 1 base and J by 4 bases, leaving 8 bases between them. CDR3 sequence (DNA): TGTGCCAGCAGCTTAGAGGCGGAGTACAATGAGCAGTTCTTC. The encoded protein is CASSLEAEYNEQFF.

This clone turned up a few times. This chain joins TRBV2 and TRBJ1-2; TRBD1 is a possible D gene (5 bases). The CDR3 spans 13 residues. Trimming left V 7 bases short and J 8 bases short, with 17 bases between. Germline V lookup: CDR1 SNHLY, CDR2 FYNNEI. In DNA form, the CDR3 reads TGTGCCAGCATTTCCCAGGGTTTTGAAGGCTACACCTTC. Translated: CASISQGFEGYTF.

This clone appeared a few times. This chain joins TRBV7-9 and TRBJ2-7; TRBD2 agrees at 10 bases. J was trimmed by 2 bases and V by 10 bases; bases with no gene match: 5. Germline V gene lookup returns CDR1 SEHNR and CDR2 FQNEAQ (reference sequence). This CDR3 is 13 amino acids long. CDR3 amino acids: CAIPSGGTYEQYF. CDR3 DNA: TGTGCCATACCTAGCGGGGGCACCTACGAGCAGTACTTC.

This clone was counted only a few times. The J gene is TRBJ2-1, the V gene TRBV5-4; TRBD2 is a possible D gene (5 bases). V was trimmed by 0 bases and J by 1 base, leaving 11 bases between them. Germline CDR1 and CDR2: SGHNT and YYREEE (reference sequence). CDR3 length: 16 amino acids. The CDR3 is CASSLAGSRSYNEQFF. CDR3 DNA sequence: TGTGCCAGCAGCTTGGCGGGGTCCAGGTCCTACAATGAGCAGTTCTTC. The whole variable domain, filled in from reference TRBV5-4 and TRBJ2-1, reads ETGVTQSPTHLIKTRGQQVTLRCSSQSGHNTVSWYQQALGQGPQFIFQYYREEENGRGNFPPRFSGLQFPNYSSELNVNALELDDSALYLCASSLAGSRSYNEQFFGPGTRLTVL.

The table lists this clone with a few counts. The CDR3 nucleotides read TGTGCCAGCAGCTTGGTTAGCGGGGGTGGCACAGATACGCAGTATTTT. Its translation: CASSLVSGGGTDTQYF. V and J are TRBV5-4 and TRBJ2-3; TRBD2 matches at 9 bases. CDR1 SGHNT and CDR2 YYREEE come from the germline V gene (reference sequence). The CDR3 consists of 16 residues. V lost 0 bases and J lost 1; bases outside the gene matches: 3.

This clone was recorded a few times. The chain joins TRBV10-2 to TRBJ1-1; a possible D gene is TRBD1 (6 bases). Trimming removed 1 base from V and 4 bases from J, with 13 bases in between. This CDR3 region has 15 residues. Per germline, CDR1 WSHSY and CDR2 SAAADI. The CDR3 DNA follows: TGCGCCAGCAGTGAGTACCGGGGGGCCGGCACTGAAGCTTTCTTT. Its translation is CASSEYRGAGTEAFF.

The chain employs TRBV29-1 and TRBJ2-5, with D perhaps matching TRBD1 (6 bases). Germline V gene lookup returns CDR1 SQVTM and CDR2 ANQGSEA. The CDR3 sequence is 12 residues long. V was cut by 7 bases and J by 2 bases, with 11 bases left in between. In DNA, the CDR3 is TGCAGCGCAAGTCAGGGGCAAGAGACCCAGTACTTC. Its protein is CSASQGQETQYF.